This T cell receptor beta chain was found in a study of OX40 agonist ivuxolimab in advanced cancers. Study-wide points: Clonal expansion by week 6 occurred in CD4+ and CD8+ blood T cells (at 0.1 to 3.0 mg/kg).

On this clone: The antigen remains undetermined.

Deletions cut 1 base from V and 5 bases from J, with 8 bases between. Germline V lookup: CDR1 SGHTA, CDR2 FQGTGA. CDR3 length: 13 residues. The repertoire was sequenced with immunoSEQ multiplex PCR; TCRdb's copy has only in-frame clones and lacks some. Among approximately 94,000 clones listed, around 90% were seen once. Sequenced material: CD4+ or CD8+ T cells sorted from blood, taken in a trial of the OX40 agonist ivuxolimab. J is TRBJ1-2 and V is TRBV7-3; maybe TRBD1 (6 bases). The sequence derives from an adult with an advanced solid tumor such as melanoma, head and neck, liver or kidney cancer. CDR3 sequence: CASSLSQGYGYTF. The CDR3 region has the DNA TGTGCCAGCAGCTTAAGCCAGGGGTATGGCTACACCTTC.